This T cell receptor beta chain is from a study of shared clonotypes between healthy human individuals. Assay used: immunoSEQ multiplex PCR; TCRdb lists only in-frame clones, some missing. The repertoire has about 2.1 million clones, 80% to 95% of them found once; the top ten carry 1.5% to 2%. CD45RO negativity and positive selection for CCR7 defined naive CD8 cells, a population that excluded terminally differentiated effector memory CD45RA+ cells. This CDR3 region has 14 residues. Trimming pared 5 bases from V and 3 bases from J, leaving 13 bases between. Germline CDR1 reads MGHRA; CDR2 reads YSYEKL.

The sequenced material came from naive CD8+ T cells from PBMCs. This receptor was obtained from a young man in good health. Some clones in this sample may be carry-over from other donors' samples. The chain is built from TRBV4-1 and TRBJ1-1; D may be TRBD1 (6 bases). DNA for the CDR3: TGCGCCAGCAGCGGGAACAGGGTGGACACTGAAGCTTTCTTT. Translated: CASSGNRVDTEAFF.